This T cell receptor beta chain was sequenced during a study of T cells after yellow fever vaccination. Study summary: Preparation of fractions with low cell numbers was performed using SMART-Seq v4 Ultra Low Input. Findings of the study overall: Primary-vaccination clones mostly resurfaced post-booster (less than 98% CD4, more than 80% CD8). Just a small share of clonotypes turned up in the CD4 compartment as well as the CD8 compartment.

This clonotype was seen ten or more times. Antigen: not known. Germline V gene sequence: CDR1 SEHNR, CDR2 FQNEAQ (reference sequence). The V and J ends lost 4 bases and 0 bases respectively, with 9 bases between them. CDR3 size: 14 residues. Conversion of TCR transcripts into cDNA relied on 5'RACE template switching, which added a universal primer site and UMIs. Each CDR3 protein gets one entry after TCRdb re-called the 5' RACE reads with MiXCR. The sample yields more than 65,000 distinct CDR3 sequences, around 7% seen once. This sequence joins TRBV7-9 and TRBJ2-5, with D perhaps TRBD1 (6 bases). This TCR came from a man between 18 and 29 years old who received the YFV17D yellow fever vaccine. The sequencing here drew on CD8+ T cells sorted from PBMCs, taken 10 days after the first yellow fever vaccination. The chain's CDR3 is CASSSTGYQETQYF. The CDR3 region has the DNA TGTGCCAGCAGCTCAACAGGGTACCAAGAGACCCAGTACTTC.